One sample yielded the 27 T cell receptor beta chains listed below, sequenced in a study of blood T cell repertoires in COVID-19. Libraries were prepared by immunoSEQ multiplex PCR; TCRdb keeps only in-frame clonotypes and omits some of them. The table has approximately 130,000 clones, around 85% seen once; the top ten hold roughly 18%. The sample comprised peripheral blood. The receptors originated from a woman between 45 and 60 years old who had recovered from COVID-19.

The chain has TRBV9 and TRBJ2-3; a possible D gene is TRBD2 (6 bases). Trimming stripped 4 bases from V and 5 bases from J, with 17 bases between. Germline assignment: CDR1 SGDLS and CDR2 YYNGEE. The CDR3 is made up of 15 amino acids. The CDR3 is CASSPSGLLGDTQYF. DNA for the CDR3: TGTGCCAGCAGCCCCTCGGGACTCCTGGGAGATACGCAGTATTTT.

The J gene is TRBJ2-1, the V gene TRBV9; TRBD2 matches at 7 bases. The CDR3 has 16 residues. The ends lost 4 bases at V and 5 bases at J; junction bases unmatched: 12. The germline gives CDR1 SGDLS, CDR2 YYNGEE. Written as DNA, the CDR3 is TGTGCCAGCAGCTCCTCCGGGGGGAGGTTGGACAATGAGCAGTTCTTC. Amino acid sequence: CASSSSGGRLDNEQFF.

The chain carries TRBV9 and TRBJ1-5, with D unclear. This CDR3 has 14 amino acids. V shed 0 bases and J shed 6 bases, with 10 bases lying between them. Germline loops: CDR1 SGDLS, CDR2 YYNGEE. The CDR3 bases are TGTGCCAGCAGCGTAGCGGGTGAGGTTCAGCCCCAGCATTTT. Residues: CASSVAGEVQPQHF.

This clone was detected only once. The chain employs TRBV3-1 (or the pseudogene TRBV3-2) and TRBJ2-5; perhaps TRBD2 as D (5 bases). There are 17 residues in the CDR3. V was trimmed by 7 bases and J by 3 bases, leaving 24 bases between them. Per germline, CDR1 LGHDT and CDR2 YNNKEL (reference sequence). As DNA, the CDR3 is TGTGCCAGCACCCTTGGCGGGCCCTCTGACTCCAAAGAGACCCAGTACTTC. Amino acid sequence: CASTLGGPSDSKETQYF.

This clone was counted only a few times. V usage is TRBV30 and J usage is TRBJ2-7; 9 bases fit TRBD2. The junction had 8 bases not matched to a gene; V was cut back by 6 bases and J by 5 bases. This CDR3 comprises 13 residues. Per the germline V gene, CDR1 is GTSNPN and CDR2 is SVGIG (reference sequence). CDR3 loop: CACIRREGNEQYF. The CDR3 DNA reads as TGTGCCTGCATCAGGCGGGAGGGAAACGAGCAGTACTTC.

This clone was seen a few times. The rearrangement uses TRBV5-8 and TRBJ2-5, with unresolved D. Trimming took off 2 bases at V and 1 base at J, with 12 bases between the two ends. The germline V gene has CDR1 SGHTS and CDR2 YDEGEE. The CDR3 covers 15 residues. CDR3 amino acids: CASSFSFLTQETQYF. The DNA for the CDR3 is TGTGCCAGCAGCTTCTCCTTTCTAACCCAAGAGACCCAGTACTTC.

J is TRBJ1-1 and V is TRBV29-1; maybe TRBD1 (6 bases). The CDR3 runs to 13 residues. Looked up from germline, CDR1 is SQVTM and CDR2 is ANQGSEA. Trimming removed 3 bases from V and 0 bases from J, with 8 bases in between. The CDR3 sequence is CSVEDRLNTEAFF. The CDR3 bases are TGCAGCGTTGAGGACAGATTGAACACTGAAGCTTTCTTT.

This clone has a handful of counts. The chain is built from TRBV19 and TRBJ1-1, with D uncertain. Germline V CDR1 and CDR2: LNHDA, SQIVND (reference sequence). V dropped 2 bases and J dropped 1 base, with 11 bases sitting between them. The CDR3 covers 15 residues. In DNA form, the CDR3 reads TGTGCCAGTAGTATACCGGGATCGGGGAACACTGAAGCTTTCTTT. It specifies CASSIPGSGNTEAFF.

The V gene is TRBV13, the J gene TRBJ1-1; D is undetermined. Germline-derived CDR1 and CDR2 are PRHDT and FYEKMQ (reference sequence). Trimming pared 7 bases from V and 1 base from J, leaving 19 bases between. The CDR3 consists of 16 residues. CDR3 protein: CASNSDTLGGNTEAFF. The CDR3 bases are TGTGCCAGCAACTCAGACACTCTCGGAGGGAACACTGAAGCTTTCTTT.

The chain joins TRBV5-6 to TRBJ2-5, with D perhaps matching TRBD1 (5 bases). CDR1 and CDR2 (germline): SGHDT, YYEEEE. Trimming left V 3 bases short and J 5 bases short, with 11 bases between. The CDR3 spans 13 residues. CDR3 coding DNA: TGTGCCAGCAGCTGGGGCCGCGAGGAGACCCAGTACTTC. Translated: CASSWGREETQYF.

V is TRBV5-1 and J is TRBJ1-1; possible D gene TRBD1, 5 bases. V gave up 5 bases and J gave up 1 base, with 12 bases separating them. The germline V gene encodes CDR1 SGHRS and CDR2 YFSETQ. This CDR3 spans 14 amino acids. DNA of the CDR3: TGCGCCAGCAGTAAGGGGAATACGAACACTGAAGCTTTCTTT. It encodes CASSKGNTNTEAFF. The complete variable domain, with remaining parts taken from reference TRBV5-1 and TRBJ1-1, reads KAGVTQTPRYLIKTRGQQVTLSCSPISGHRSVSWYQQTPGQGLQFLFEYFSETQRNKGNFPGRFSGRQFSNSRSEMNVSTLELGDSALYLCASSKGNTNTEAFFGQGTRLTVV.

V usage is TRBV18 and J usage is TRBJ1-4; D uncertain. Germline loops: CDR1 KGHSH, CDR2 LQKENI. The CDR3 runs 15 residues. The germline V and J ends were trimmed by 6 bases and 3 bases, with 14 bases remaining between them. CDR3 region: CASSPGRMANEKLFF. For the CDR3, the DNA is TGTGCCAGCTCCCCGGGGAGGATGGCTAATGAAAAACTGTTTTTT.

J is TRBJ2-3 and V is TRBV3-1 (or the pseudogene TRBV3-2); 7 positions agree with TRBD1. This CDR3 spans 15 amino acids. Germline V lookup: CDR1 LGHDT, CDR2 YNNKEL (reference sequence). V lost 5 bases and J lost 0; bases outside the gene matches: 5. CDR3 sequence reads: CASSDTGASTDTQYF. The CDR3 region has the DNA TGTGCCAGCAGCGACACAGGGGCTAGCACAGATACGCAGTATTTT.

The rearrangement links TRBV5-1 to TRBJ2-1; TRBD2 agrees at 9 bases. Trimming cost V 7 bases and J 9 bases; bases outside gene matches: 11. CDR3 length: 14 amino acids. Germline V gene lookup returns CDR1 SGHRS and CDR2 YFSETQ. CDR3 amino acids: CASHVGSGGSEQFF. The CDR3, as DNA: TGCGCCAGCCATGTAGGGAGCGGGGGGTCTGAGCAGTTCTTC.

V and J are TRBV5-4 and TRBJ2-3; 7 bases fit TRBD2. The V segment lost 3 bases and the J segment 2 bases; nucleotides outside the gene matches: 6. Germline V gene sequence: CDR1 SGHNT, CDR2 YYREEE (reference sequence). This CDR3 comprises 15 residues. CDR3 DNA sequence: TGTGCCAGCAGCTCACCTAGCGGACTCACAGATACGCAGTATTTT. It encodes CASSSPSGLTDTQYF.

The rearrangement joins TRBV30 to TRBJ2-5, with TRBD2 matching 7 bases. V lost 1 base and J lost 1; bases outside the gene matches: 6. This CDR3 has 15 residues. The germline gives CDR1 GTSNPN, CDR2 SVGIG (reference sequence). CDR3 nucleotide sequence: TGTGCCTGGAGTGCCGGTCTAGCGGCCCAAGAGACCCAGTACTTC. Translated: CAWSAGLAAQETQYF. The entire variable domain, with the rest obtained from reference TRBV30 and TRBJ2-5, is as follows: SQTIHQWPATLVQPVGSPLSLECTVEGTSNPNLYWYRQAAGRGLQLLFYSVGIGQISSEVPQNLSASRPQDRQFILSSKKLLLSDSGFYLCAWSAGLAAQETQYFGPGTRLLVL.

The chain carries TRBV7-8 and TRBJ1-5; D uncertain. This CDR3 contains 13 residues. Germline assignment: CDR1 SGHVS and CDR2 FQNEAQ. The V end lost 5 bases, the J end lost 0 bases, and 5 bases lay between the germline ends. The CDR3 nucleotides read TGTGCCAGCAGCCCGTATAGCAATCAGCCCCAGCATTTT. This gives the protein CASSPYSNQPQHF. Full variable domain (rest looked up from reference TRBV7-8 and TRBJ1-5): GAGVSQSPRYKVAKRGQDVALRCDPISGHVSLFWYQQALGQGPEFLTYFQNEAQLDKSGLPSDRFFAERPEGSVSTLKIQRTQQEDSAVYLCASSPYSNQPQHFGDGTRLSIL.

The rearrangement joins TRBV2 to TRBJ1-2; 8 bases map to TRBD1. This CDR3 has 15 residues. The germline CDR1 and CDR2 sequences are SNHLY and FYNNEI. Germline trimming cut 6 bases from V and 3 bases from J; bases unmatched to any gene: 9. The CDR3 protein is CASRPRDRGDYGYTF. CDR3 nucleotide sequence: TGTGCCAGCAGGCCCCGAGACAGGGGTGACTATGGCTACACCTTC.

The gene calls are TRBV19 and TRBJ2-3, with 9 bases aligning to TRBD1. Per the germline V gene, CDR1 is LNHDA and CDR2 is SQIVND (reference sequence). The CDR3 length is 15 residues. Trimming cost V 9 bases and J 1 base; bases outside gene matches: 8. The CDR3 coding sequence is TGTGCCAGCCCCAACAGGGGGCGCGGCACAGATACGCAGTATTTT. Its translation is CASPNRGRGTDTQYF.

This chain links TRBV12-5 with TRBJ2-3; 9 nucleotides agree with TRBD1. With V trimmed by 5 bases and J by 6 bases, 3 bases remained unmatched. In germline, CDR1 is LGHNT, CDR2 FRNRAP. This CDR3 contains 13 residues. The CDR3: CASGIQGADTQYF. The CDR3 nucleotides read TGTGCTAGTGGTATACAGGGGGCGGATACGCAGTATTTT.

The chain is built from TRBV2 and TRBJ2-2; no definite D call. This CDR3 is 13 amino acids long. Per germline, CDR1 SNHLY and CDR2 FYNNEI. V was trimmed by 7 bases and J by 3 bases, leaving 9 bases between them. The CDR3 region is CASNNYDTGELFF. CDR3 coding DNA: TGTGCCAGCAACAACTACGACACCGGGGAGCTGTTTTTT. The complete variable domain, with remaining parts taken from reference TRBV2 and TRBJ2-2, reads EPEVTQTPSHQVTQMGQEVILRCVPISNHLYFYWYRQILGQKVEFLVSFYNNEISEKSEIFDDQFSVERPDGSNFTLKIRSTKLEDSAMYFCASNNYDTGELFFGEGSRLTVL.

The V and J genes are TRBV4-1 and TRBJ1-2, with a possible D match to TRBD1 (6 bases). V gave up 4 bases and J gave up 8 bases, with 14 bases separating them. The length of the CDR3 is 13 residues. Germline lookup yields CDR1 MGHRA and CDR2 YSYEKL. The CDR3 DNA sequence: TGCGCCAGCAGCCGGGACCCAGGGGTGGGCTACACCTTC. Translating gives CASSRDPGVGYTF.

The chain couples TRBV11-3 to TRBJ2-7; TRBD2 matches 12 bases. This CDR3 is built from 15 residues. Germline CDR1 is SGHNT and CDR2 is YENEEA. V shed 6 bases, J shed 1 base, and the junction held 4 bases outside the gene matches. The CDR3, as DNA: TGTGCCAGCAGGACTAGCGGGAGAGGATCCTACGAGCAGTACTTC. Amino acids: CASRTSGRGSYEQYF.

The V gene is TRBV19, the J gene TRBJ2-7; TRBD2 aligns across 8 bases. Germline V gene lookup returns CDR1 LNHDA and CDR2 SQIVND (reference sequence). J gave up 7 bases and V 3 bases, and 11 bases lay outside the gene matches. CDR3 length: 15 amino acids. The CDR3 reads CASSMPGLGMGEQYF. Here the CDR3 DNA reads TGTGCCAGTAGTATGCCGGGACTAGGAATGGGGGAGCAGTACTTC.

The rearrangement links TRBV4-2 to TRBJ2-3, with 7 bases aligning to TRBD1. This CDR3 spans 15 amino acids. Germline loops: CDR1 LGHNA, CDR2 YNFKEQ. V lost 4 bases and J lost 5; bases outside the gene matches: 9. This CDR3 reads CASSPRKGAVDTQYF. The CDR3 nucleotides are TGTGCCAGCAGCCCCCGGAAGGGGGCCGTAGATACGCAGTATTTT.

The V and J genes are TRBV11-1 and TRBJ2-2; D is uncertain. V lost 1 base, J lost 7 bases, and 7 bases lay in between. The CDR3 has 13 amino acids. Germline V gives CDR1 SGHAT, CDR2 FQDESV (reference sequence). The CDR3 region has the DNA TGTGCCAGCAGCTTAGATATCCGCGGGGAGCTGTTTTTT. Its protein is CASSLDIRGELFF.

The chain uses TRBV3-1 (or the pseudogene TRBV3-2) and TRBJ2-7; D may be TRBD2 (5 bases). In germline, CDR1 is LGHDT, CDR2 YNNKEL (reference sequence). The V and J ends lost 3 bases and 2 bases respectively, with 14 bases between them. The CDR3 contains 15 residues. Here the CDR3 reads CASSHSFTGAYEQYF. DNA of the CDR3: TGTGCCAGCAGCCATTCGTTCACCGGGGCCTACGAGCAGTACTTC.